Reported below is one T cell receptor beta chain. The V gene's germline CDR1 is SGDLS and CDR2 YYNGEE. The ends lost 0 bases at V and 1 base at J; junction bases unmatched: 9. The CDR3 runs 20 residues. This table comes from immunoSEQ multiplex PCR, and its TCRdb copy is limited to in-frame clones, with some not included. Of roughly 200,000 clones listed, about 85% were seen once; the top ten hold approximately 2%. The sample is drawn from a study of blood T cell repertoires in COVID-19. Cohorts were based on clinical histories the participants reported. Recovered participants had two consecutive negative NP/OP PCR tests, healthcare professional clearance, or symptom resolution.

The TCR sequence derives from a woman aged 25 to 39 who had recovered from COVID-19. The rearrangement joins TRBV9 to TRBJ2-3; 15 bases align to TRBD2. The specimen was PBMCs or T cells enriched from blood (not recorded which). The CDR3 sequence: CASSVAGGLAGGLRTDTQYF. CDR3 nucleotides: TGTGCCAGCAGCGTAGCCGGGGGACTAGCGGGAGGCCTCCGCACAGATACGCAGTATTTT. Filled out from reference TRBV9 and TRBJ2-3, the complete variable domain reads DSGVTQTPKHLITATGQRVTLRCSPRSGDLSVYWYQQSLDQGLQFLIQYYNGEERAKGNILERFSAQQFPDLHSELNLSSLELGDSALYFCASSVAGGLAGGLRTDTQYFGPGTRLTVL.